This TCR beta chain was observed in a study of cytomegalovirus exposure and HLA in healthy donors. Study results and limitations: Published work reported that the classifier diagnosed cytomegalovirus status with high specificity and sensitivity. The investigators catalogued some 160 TCR beta chains as cytomegalovirus-associated.

As to this clone: Antigen unknown.

Germline CDR1 and CDR2: MRHNA and SNTAGT. CDR3 length equals 12 residues. Trimming cost V 8 bases and J 6 bases; bases outside gene matches: 6. Generated by immunoSEQ multiplex PCR, the TCRdb table keeps only in-frame clones and is missing some. Among 65,000 or so clones listed, 92% were seen once. The gene calls are TRBV6-4 and TRBJ1-2, with 7 nucleotides matching TRBD1. Sample: PBMCs. The origin of this receptor is a woman aged 18-35 years in good health and CMV-seronegative. The chain's CDR3 is CASRQGLDGYTF. The CDR3 bases are TGTGCCAGCCGACAGGGTTTAGATGGCTACACCTTC.